Reported below is one T cell receptor (beta chain). This clone was seen a few times. The target of this receptor is not known. Within one base of it there is no much larger clone, and no base qualities were kept. The data derive from a study of cytomegalovirus exposure and HLA in healthy donors (dated by TCRdb to about 2017). Notes on the research overall: An earlier analysis of 587 of the donors reported 276 Gb of sequence data and some 110 million unique TCR beta sequences obtained from approximately 180 million T cells. An early release that covered several hundred HLA-typed donors contained approximately 320 gigabases of sequencing data and tens of millions of unique TCR sequences. Of the 300 to 450 genotyped donors, over 65% fell in the genetic ancestry cluster associated with self-reported Caucasian donors. The study aimed to test whether signatures of past pathogen exposure could be identified by cataloging public T cell receptors. The study profiled the T cell repertoires of more than 500 subjects by immunosequencing and related them to cytomegalovirus serostatus. Besides the first cohort of hundreds of subjects, a separate validation cohort made up of 95 to 150 different subjects was used. High-throughput TCR immunosequencing, statistical association of individual TCRs with disease status, and machine learning were combined to predict cytomegalovirus infection status. A later analysis re-examined previously published TCR beta repertoires from 610 or so donors and added high-resolution HLA genotyping to investigate patterns of TCR occurrence. In the later analysis, no new phenotypic data were used to find candidate immune exposures; instead, reliance was placed on TCR beta sequences and their occurrence across donors. In an earlier analysis of about 590 of the donors, high-throughput TCR beta sequencing was used to judge whether each TCR beta V gene segment behaved as functional or pseudogenic. Donor age, sex, ethnicity and CMV serostatus were compiled alongside the repertoire data. A later genetic analysis took genome-wide SNP genotypes for about 65% of the 666 donors and used that subset as a discovery cohort. All discovery cohort repertoires had been generated on a single sequencing platform. Both class I and class II loci were covered by HLA typing, at four-digit resolution. The number of typed donors differed by locus: about 620-630 for A, B, C, DRB1 and DQB1; some 500 for DQA1; some 590 for DPA1; and around 490 for DPB1. A handful of DR-DQ haplotypes were handled as single units for association and clustering because linkage in the cohort was strong. Among roughly 370 genotyped donors of the cohort, an average of 235,054 unique TCR beta nucleotide sequences were sequenced per donor, roughly 18% of them non-productive.

Including the terminal cysteine and phenylalanine, the CDR3 comprises 19 residues. Only the CDR3 portion is preserved as DNA: 57 bases, with reading frame beginning at the first base. V is cut back by 7 bases and J by 4 bases, with 23 bases in the junction unmatched. Reading the germline V gene gives CDR1 SGHNT and CDR2 YENEEA. What the work shows at the level of the full study, not this receptor alone: An earlier analysis of several hundred of the donors showed that most TCR beta V segments appeared in productive rearrangements either about 87% or about 30% of the time, which broadly matched IMGT annotations. Three of the identified cytomegalovirus-associated TCR beta chains were confirmed in vitro to be specific for cytomegalovirus antigens. According to a later analysis, most CMV-associated TCR beta chains appeared to be HLA-restricted, and the HLA associations seemed to be driven largely by CMV exposure. It was suggested by the authors that the approach could potentially be generalized to other disease states and immunological phenotypes. Correlated functional status among segregating V segments might reflect linkage disequilibrium, but an unknown experimental factor could not be ruled out. Cytomegalovirus status was reported to be diagnosed by the classifier with high specificity and sensitivity in both the original and validation cohorts. A further reported finding was that TCR beta sequences accurately predicted the HLA-A and HLA-B alleles for most subjects in the first cohort. Because counts were too low, roughly 17 rarely observed V segments, including chromosome 9 orphons, were left out of the earlier analysis of 500 to 650 of the donors. While some public TCRs were present in many individuals, most TCR sequences turned up only very rarely across donors. A later analysis associated 17,000 or so TCR beta sequences with specific HLA alleles at a false discovery rate of 0.05. Sequencing depth was assumed to be roughly uniform across donors in the presence/absence analyses, though that assumption may not hold. Strong co-occurrence of HLA alleles, especially DR and DQ, made assigning TCR associations to individual alleles difficult. In a later genetic analysis, fewer N-insertions in productive TCRs were reported among donors in an Asian-associated ancestry cluster than the roughly 700-donor mean. In this cohort, only TCR beta chains were sequenced, and detectable features were limited by the absence of alpha or paired-chain data. An association between a missense DCLRE1C variant and V-gene and J-gene trimming of TCR beta chains was found in a later genetic analysis and replicated in an independent cohort. In a later analysis, HLA-associated TCR beta chains showed more clonal expansion and lower generation probabilities than non-associated chains that were equally common. Because HLA typing was unavailable for some donors at each locus, only the typed subset was used in association tests. Some IMGT-functional V segments, including TRBV6-2 and TRBV6-3, could not be distinguished by the 87-base-pair reads and were therefore excluded. According to a later analysis, TCR association rates differed among HLA loci, with DRB1 alleles showing the most associated TCRs and HLA-C alleles showing the fewest. The study gave a list of over 150 TCR beta chains associated with cytomegalovirus. The only immune exposure information available for the cohort was CMV serostatus. Several of the top co-occurrence clusters appeared to be linked to parvovirus B19, influenza, CMV and Epstein-Barr virus, according to a later analysis. The sequencing pipeline was judged likely to have produced a cluster of highly shared sequence variants as a technical artifact.

In total, over 600 healthy bone marrow donors made up the cohort. All cohort members were sampled while nominally healthy, although unrecorded immune exposures were likely present. The donor was CMV seropositive and belonged to the group of over 250 seropositive cohort members. Every donor gave a peripheral blood sample, and the peripheral blood mononuclear cells from that sample were used for TCR beta sequencing. Genomic DNA was extracted from the blood cell samples with the Qiagen DNeasy Blood Extraction Kit. Library generation was performed with the immunoSEQ multiplex PCR assay. The multiplex PCR relied on a mix of 60 forward primers for TCR Vbeta segments and 13 reverse primers for TCR Jbeta segments. The CDR3 region of rearranged TCR beta genes was amplified from genomic DNA with a multiplex PCR assay. On the Illumina HiSeq System, the amplified TCR beta libraries were sequenced as 87-base-pair reads. The paper's data handling went like this. Across the roughly 700 repertoires, a later analysis counted 80 million or so unique TCR beta chains, around 10 million of which were shared by at least two donors. Raw reads were error-corrected and collapsed into unique sequences with a nearest-neighbor algorithm that merged closely related sequences to remove PCR and sequencing errors. CDR3 sequences were aligned to IMGT reference sequences to assign V, D and J gene segments. Each retained sequence needed at least a six-nucleotide match to both a V gene segment and a J gene segment. Rearrangements were classified as productive when the CDR3 lacked stop codons and remained in frame with V and J, and all other rearrangements were classified as non-productive. Following IMGT convention, CDR3 was defined as the stretch from the second conserved V-encoded cysteine up to the conserved J-encoded phenylalanine. Sequences without an unambiguous match to a single V gene segment were excluded from the earlier analysis of a few hundred of the donors. In an earlier analysis of some 590 of the donors, a V segment was called functional when productive rearrangements were above 56.7%, and segregating when the standard deviation between donors exceeded 5%. A statistical classification framework was developed to diagnose cytomegalovirus status using the catalog of TCR beta chain sequences. A later analysis assigned V and J genes by comparing TCR nucleotide sequences with IMGT/GENE-DB human TR gene sequences. A later analysis assigned CDR3 sequences and most-parsimonious VDJ recombination scenarios with the TCRdist pipeline. A later analysis defined each TCR beta chain by its CDR3 amino acid sequence plus V-gene family, and excluded reads lacking a unique V-gene family. To address suspected cross-contamination and a sequencing artifact, a later analysis removed a few hundred highly shared, low-generation-probability nucleotide sequences. In a later analysis, a clonal expansion index was calculated for each public chain from normalized within-repertoire ranks of inferred template counts. Generation probabilities in a later analysis came from a VDJ recombination model fitted to out-of-frame rearrangements, and those results were checked against IGoR. Hypergeometric tests were used in a later analysis to score TCR-TCR, TCR-HLA and TCR-CMV co-occurrence, with a repertoire-size bias correction applied to the TCR pairs. To estimate false discovery rates, a later analysis permuted the HLA or CMV assignments 20 times. In a later analysis, co-occurring TCRs were grouped using DBSCAN, and TCRdist sequence similarity was added for clustering within HLA-allele-positive subsets. Co-occurrence clustering excluded repertoires with fewer than 30,000 or more than 120,000 public chains, plus five with anomalous nucleotide sharing. As stored in TCRdb, this immuneACCESS dataset retains in-frame rearrangements with V and J assigned. A fraction of the clones does not appear; measured against another copy, unresolved V genes explain less than half of the discrepancy, and the remainder lacks a known reason. V, J and clone size reflect that table, while D and trimming were determined from the DNA. For this sample the table gives 85,000 to 130,000 clones, of which about three quarters were detected only once. 13% to 15% of the sample is held by the ten biggest clonotypes.

This TCR was sampled from a male donor in good health and CMV-seropositive. The rearrangement combines TRBV11-3 with TRBJ1-1; 8 bases in the junction line up with TRBD1. The sequencing input was PBMCs. The sequenced DNA: TGTGCCAGCAATTCCACCGTCAGAAGACAACAGGGGGGGTCCACTGAAGCTTTCTTT. This translates into CASNSTVRRQQGGSTEAFF. Supplemented by the reference TRBV11-3 and TRBJ1-1 proteins around the CDR3, the complete variable domain is EAGVVQSPRYKIIEKKQPVAFWCNPISGHNTLYWYLQNLGQGPELLIRYENEEAVDDSQLPKDRFSAERLKGVDSTLKIQPAELGDSAVYLCASNSTVRRQQGGSTEAFFGQGTRLTVV.